This TCR beta chain was identified during a study of OX40 agonist ivuxolimab in advanced cancers. Study information: With ivuxolimab, an agonistic anti-OX40 (CD134) antibody, patients were treated. Averaging 60 years in age, with a range of roughly 20 to 80, the cohort was more than 75% male. Notes on the study in general: Which antigen the expanded peripheral T cells recognized is unknown. In general, CD8+ T cells held more expanded clones than CD4+ did, on average.

Here immunoSEQ multiplex PCR was the method, and the copy in TCRdb shows in-frame clones only, minus some. This sample has 85,000 to 90,000 clones, with more than 80% found just once. Germline V gene sequence: CDR1 KGHSH, CDR2 LQKENI. This CDR3 is 14 amino acids long. The ends were cut back, 3 bases at V and 3 bases at J, with 11 bases in the middle. As for this clone: Its antigen is unidentified.

The receptor was isolated from an adult with an advanced solid tumor such as melanoma, head and neck, liver or kidney cancer. This chain uses TRBV18 with TRBJ2-5; D possibly corresponds to TRBD1 (5 bases). Specimen: CD4+ or CD8+ T cells sorted from blood, collected in a trial of the OX40 agonist ivuxolimab. CDR3 protein: CASSPLGAKETQYF. The CDR3 DNA reads TGTGCCAGCTCACCGCTAGGGGCCAAAGAGACCCAGTACTTC.